The TCR beta chain under discussion was sequenced for a study of glioma-infiltrating T cells after dendritic cell vaccination. V gave up 2 bases and J gave up 6 bases; unmatched junction bases: 4. This CDR3 has 13 residues. Germline values: CDR1 SGHDT, CDR2 YYEEEE. Noted time point: after dendritic cell vaccination, including at tumor progression/relapse. Sequencing used immunoSEQ multiplex PCR; TCRdb keeps in-frame clones, though not all of them. The sample contains almost 90,000 clones, less than 90% of which appear only once. The chain combines TRBV5-6 with TRBJ2-7; 8 positions match TRBD1. The source of this sequence is a human donor with glioblastoma. Source: blood, taken after dendritic cell vaccination. CDR3 DNA sequence: TGTGCCAGCAGCTTAGTTACAGGGGGCGAGCAGTACTTC. It encodes CASSLVTGGEQYF.